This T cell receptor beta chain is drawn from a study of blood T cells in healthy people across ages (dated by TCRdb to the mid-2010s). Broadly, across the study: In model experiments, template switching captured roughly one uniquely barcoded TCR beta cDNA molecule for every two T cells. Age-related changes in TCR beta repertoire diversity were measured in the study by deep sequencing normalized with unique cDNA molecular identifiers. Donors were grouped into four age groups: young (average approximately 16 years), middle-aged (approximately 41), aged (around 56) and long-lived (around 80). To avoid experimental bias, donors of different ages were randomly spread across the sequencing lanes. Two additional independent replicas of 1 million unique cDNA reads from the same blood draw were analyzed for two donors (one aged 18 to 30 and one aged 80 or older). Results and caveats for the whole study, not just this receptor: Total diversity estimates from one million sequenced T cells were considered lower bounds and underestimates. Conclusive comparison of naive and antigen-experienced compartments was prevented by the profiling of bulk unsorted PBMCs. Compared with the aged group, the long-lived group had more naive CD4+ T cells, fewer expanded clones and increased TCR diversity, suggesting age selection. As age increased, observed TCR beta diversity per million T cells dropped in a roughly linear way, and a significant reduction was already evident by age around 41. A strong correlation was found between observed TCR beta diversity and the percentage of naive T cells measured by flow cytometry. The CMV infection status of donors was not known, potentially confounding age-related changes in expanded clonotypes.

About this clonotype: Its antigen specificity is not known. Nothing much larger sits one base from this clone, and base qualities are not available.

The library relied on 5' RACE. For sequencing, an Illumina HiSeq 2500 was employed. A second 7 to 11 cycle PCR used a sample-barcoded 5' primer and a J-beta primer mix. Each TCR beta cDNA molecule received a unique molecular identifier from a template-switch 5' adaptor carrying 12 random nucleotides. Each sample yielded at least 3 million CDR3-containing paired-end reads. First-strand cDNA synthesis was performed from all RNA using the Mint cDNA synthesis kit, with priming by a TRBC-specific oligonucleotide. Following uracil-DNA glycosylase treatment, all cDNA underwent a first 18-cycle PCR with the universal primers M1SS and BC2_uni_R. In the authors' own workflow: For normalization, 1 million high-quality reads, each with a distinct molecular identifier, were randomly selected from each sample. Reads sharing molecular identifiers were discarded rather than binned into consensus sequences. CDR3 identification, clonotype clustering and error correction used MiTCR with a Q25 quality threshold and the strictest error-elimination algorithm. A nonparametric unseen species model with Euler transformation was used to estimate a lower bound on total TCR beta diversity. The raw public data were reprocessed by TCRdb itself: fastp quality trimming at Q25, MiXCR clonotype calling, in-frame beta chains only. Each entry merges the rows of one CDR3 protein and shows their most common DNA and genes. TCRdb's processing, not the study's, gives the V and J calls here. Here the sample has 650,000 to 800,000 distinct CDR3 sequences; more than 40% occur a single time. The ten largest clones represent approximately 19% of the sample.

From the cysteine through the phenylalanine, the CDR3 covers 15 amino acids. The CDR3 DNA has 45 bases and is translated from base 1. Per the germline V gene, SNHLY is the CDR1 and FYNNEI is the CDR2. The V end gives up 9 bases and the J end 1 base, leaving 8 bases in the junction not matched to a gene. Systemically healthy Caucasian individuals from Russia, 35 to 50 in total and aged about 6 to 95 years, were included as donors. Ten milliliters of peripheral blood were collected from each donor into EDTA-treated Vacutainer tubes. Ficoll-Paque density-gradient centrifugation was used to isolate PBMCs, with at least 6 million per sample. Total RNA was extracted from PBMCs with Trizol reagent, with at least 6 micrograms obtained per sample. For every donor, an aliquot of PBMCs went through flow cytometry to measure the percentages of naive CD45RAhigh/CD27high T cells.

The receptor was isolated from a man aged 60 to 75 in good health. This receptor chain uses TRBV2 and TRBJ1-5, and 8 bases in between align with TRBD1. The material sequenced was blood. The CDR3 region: CASRDRPWSNQPQHF. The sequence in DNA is TGTGCCAGTCGGGACAGGCCTTGGAGCAATCAGCCCCAGCATTTT.